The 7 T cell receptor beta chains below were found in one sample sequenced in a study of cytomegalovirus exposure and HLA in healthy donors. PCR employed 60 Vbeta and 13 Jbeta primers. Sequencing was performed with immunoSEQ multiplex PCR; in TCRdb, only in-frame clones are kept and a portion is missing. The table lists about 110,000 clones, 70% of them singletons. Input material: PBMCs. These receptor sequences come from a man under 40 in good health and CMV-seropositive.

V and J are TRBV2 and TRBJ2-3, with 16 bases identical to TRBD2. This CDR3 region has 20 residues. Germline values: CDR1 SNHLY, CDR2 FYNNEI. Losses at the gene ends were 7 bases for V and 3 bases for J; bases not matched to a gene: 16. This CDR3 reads CASTLVSGTSGGAVTDTQYF. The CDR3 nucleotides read TGTGCCAGCACTCTCGTCTCCGGGACTAGCGGGGGGGCCGTTACAGATACGCAGTATTTT.

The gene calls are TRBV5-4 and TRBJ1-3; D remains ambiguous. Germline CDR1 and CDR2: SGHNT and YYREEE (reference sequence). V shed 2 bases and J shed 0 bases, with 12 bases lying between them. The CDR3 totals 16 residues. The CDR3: CASSFSGSYSGNTIYF. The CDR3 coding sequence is TGTGCCAGCAGCTTTTCCGGGAGTTACTCTGGAAACACCATATATTTT.

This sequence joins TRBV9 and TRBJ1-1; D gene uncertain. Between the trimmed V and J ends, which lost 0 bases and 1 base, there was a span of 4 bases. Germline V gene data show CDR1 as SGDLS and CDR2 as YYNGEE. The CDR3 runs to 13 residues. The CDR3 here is CASSVDRNTEAFF. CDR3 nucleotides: TGTGCCAGCAGCGTAGACAGGAACACTGAAGCTTTCTTT.

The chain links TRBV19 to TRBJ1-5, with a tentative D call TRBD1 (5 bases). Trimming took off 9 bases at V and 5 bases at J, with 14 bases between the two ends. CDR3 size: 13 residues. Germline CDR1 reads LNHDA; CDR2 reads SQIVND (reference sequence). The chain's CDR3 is CASRATRDQPQHF. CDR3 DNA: TGTGCCAGCAGGGCGACAAGGGATCAGCCCCAGCATTTT.

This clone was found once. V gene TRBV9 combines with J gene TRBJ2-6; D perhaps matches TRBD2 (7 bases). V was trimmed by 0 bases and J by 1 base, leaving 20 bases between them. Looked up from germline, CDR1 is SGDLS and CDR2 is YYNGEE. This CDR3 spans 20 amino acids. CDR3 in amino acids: CASSVEGGFRLSSGANVLTF. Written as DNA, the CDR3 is TGTGCCAGCAGCGTAGAGGGGGGGTTTCGGCTTTCTTCTGGGGCCAACGTCCTGACTTTC. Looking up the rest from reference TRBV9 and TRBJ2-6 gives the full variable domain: DSGVTQTPKHLITATGQRVTLRCSPRSGDLSVYWYQQSLDQGLQFLIQYYNGEERAKGNILERFSAQQFPDLHSELNLSSLELGDSALYFCASSVEGGFRLSSGANVLTFGAGSRLTVL.

CDR3 loop: CASGLGDEKLFF. The CDR3 coding sequence is TGTGCTAGTGGTTTGGGAGATGAAAAACTGTTTTTT. The chain recombines TRBV12-5 with TRBJ1-4; D is undetermined. The CDR3 runs to 12 residues. The V gene lost 1 base and the J gene lost 6 bases, with 3 bases spanning the gap. Germline assignment: CDR1 LGHNT and CDR2 FRNRAP.

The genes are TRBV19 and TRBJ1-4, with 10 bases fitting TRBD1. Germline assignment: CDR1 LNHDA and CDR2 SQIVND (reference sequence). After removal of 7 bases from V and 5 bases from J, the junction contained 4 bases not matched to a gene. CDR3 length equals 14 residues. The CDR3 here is CASTPDRGNEKLFF. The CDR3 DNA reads TGTGCCAGTACCCCGGACAGGGGGAATGAAAAACTGTTTTTT. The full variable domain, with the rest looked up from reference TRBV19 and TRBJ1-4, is DGGITQSPKYLFRKEGQNVTLSCEQNLNHDAMYWYRQDPGQGLRLIYYSQIVNDFQKGDIAEGYSVSREKKESFPLTVTSAQKNPTAFYLCASTPDRGNEKLFFGSGTQLSVL.